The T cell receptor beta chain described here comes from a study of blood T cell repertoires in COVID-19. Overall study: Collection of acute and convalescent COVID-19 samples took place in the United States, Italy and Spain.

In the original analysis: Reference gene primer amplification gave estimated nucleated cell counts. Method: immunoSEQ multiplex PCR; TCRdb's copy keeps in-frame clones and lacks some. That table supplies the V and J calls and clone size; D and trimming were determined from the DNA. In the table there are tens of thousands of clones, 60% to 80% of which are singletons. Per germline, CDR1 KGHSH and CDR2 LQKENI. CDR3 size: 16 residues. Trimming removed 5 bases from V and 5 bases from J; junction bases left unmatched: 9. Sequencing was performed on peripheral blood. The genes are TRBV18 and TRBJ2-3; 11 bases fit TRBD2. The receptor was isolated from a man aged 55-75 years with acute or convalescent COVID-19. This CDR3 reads CASSSLAGGPGDTQYF. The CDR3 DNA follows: TGTGCCAGCTCATCCTTAGCGGGGGGGCCAGGAGATACGCAGTATTTT.